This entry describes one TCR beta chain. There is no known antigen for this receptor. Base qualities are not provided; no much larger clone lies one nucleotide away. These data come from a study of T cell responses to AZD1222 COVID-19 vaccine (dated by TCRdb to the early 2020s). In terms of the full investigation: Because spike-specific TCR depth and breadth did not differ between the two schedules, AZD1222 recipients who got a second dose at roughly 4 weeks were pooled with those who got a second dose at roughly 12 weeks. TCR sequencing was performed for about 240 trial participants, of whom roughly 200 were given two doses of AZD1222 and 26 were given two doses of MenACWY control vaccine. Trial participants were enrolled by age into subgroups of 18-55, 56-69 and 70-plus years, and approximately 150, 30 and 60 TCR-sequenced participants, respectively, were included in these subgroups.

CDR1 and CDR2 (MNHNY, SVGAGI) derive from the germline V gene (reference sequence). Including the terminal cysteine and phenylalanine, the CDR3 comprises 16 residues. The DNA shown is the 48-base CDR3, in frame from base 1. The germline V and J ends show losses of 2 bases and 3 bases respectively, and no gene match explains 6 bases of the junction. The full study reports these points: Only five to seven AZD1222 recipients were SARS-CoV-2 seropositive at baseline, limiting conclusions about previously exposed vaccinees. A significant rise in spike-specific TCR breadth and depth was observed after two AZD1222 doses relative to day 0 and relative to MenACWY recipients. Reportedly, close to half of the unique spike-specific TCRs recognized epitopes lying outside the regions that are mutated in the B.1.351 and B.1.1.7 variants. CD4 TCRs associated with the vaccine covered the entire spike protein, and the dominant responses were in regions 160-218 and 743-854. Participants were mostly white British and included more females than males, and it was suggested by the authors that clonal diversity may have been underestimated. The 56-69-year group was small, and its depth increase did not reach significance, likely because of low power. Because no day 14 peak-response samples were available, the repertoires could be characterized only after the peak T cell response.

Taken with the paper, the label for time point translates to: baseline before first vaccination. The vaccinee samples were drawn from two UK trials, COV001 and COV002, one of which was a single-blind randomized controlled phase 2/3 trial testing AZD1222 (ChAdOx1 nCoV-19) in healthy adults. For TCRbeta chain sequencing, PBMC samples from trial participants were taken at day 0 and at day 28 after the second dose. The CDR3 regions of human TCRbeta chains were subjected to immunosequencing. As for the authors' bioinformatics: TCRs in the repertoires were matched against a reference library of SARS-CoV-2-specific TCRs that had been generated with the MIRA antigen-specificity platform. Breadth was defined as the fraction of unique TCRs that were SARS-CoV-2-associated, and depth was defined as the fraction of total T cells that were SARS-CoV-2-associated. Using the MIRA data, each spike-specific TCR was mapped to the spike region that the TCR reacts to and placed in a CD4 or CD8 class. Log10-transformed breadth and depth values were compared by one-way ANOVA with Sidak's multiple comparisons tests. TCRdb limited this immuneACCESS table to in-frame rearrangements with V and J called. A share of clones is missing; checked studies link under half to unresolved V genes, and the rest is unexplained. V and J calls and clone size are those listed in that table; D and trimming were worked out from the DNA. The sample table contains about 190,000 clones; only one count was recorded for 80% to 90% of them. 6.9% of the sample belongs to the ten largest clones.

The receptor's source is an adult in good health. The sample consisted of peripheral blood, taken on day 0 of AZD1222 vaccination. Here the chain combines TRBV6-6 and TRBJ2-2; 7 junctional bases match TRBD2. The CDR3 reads CASSYHGTTYTGELFF. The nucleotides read TGTGCCAGCAGTTACCATGGGACTACCTACACCGGGGAGCTGTTTTTT.